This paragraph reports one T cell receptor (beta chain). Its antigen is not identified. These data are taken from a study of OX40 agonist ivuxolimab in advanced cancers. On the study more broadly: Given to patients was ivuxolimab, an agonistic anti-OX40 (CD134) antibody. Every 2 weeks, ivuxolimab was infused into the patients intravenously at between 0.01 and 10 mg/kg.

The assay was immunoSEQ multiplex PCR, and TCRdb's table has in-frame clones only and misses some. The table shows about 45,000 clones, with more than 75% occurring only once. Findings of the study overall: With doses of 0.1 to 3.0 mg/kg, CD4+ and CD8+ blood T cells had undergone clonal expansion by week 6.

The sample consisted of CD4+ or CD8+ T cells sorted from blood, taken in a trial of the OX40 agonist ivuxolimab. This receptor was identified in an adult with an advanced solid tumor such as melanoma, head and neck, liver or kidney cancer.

CDR3 protein: CASSQTSGGTDTQYF. CDR3 DNA: TGTGCCAGCAGCCAAACTTCCGGGGGCACAGATACGCAGTATTTT. The V gene is TRBV4-2, the J gene TRBJ2-3; D might be TRBD2 (5 bases). The V end lost 2 bases, the J end lost 1 base, and 10 bases lay between the germline ends. This CDR3 has 15 amino acids. The V gene's germline CDR1 is LGHNA and CDR2 YNFKEQ.